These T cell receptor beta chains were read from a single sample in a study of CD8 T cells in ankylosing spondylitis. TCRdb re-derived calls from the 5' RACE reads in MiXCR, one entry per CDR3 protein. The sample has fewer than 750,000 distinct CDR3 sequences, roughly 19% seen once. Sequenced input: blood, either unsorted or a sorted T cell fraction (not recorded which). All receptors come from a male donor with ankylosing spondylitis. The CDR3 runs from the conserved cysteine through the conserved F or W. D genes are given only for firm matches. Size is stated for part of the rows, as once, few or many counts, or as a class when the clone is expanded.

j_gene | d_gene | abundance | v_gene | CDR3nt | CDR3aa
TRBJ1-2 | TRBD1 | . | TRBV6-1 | TGTGCCAGCGGAAACAGGGGTTACGCTGGCAACTATGGCTACACCTTC | CASGNRGYAGNYGYTF
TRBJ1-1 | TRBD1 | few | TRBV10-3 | TGTGCCACACGGGGGACAGGGGACAACACTGAAGCTTTCTTT | CATRGTGDNTEAFF
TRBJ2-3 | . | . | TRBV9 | TGTGCCAGCAGCGTACTACTCACAGATACGCAGTATTTT | CASSVLLTDTQYF
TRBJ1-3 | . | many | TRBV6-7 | TGTGCCAGCAGTCCTGACCGGAGCTCTGGAAACACCATATATTTT | CASSPDRSSGNTIYF
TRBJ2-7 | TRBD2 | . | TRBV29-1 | TGCAGCGTGGAGGGACTAGCGGGAAGGTACGAGCAGTACTTC | CSVEGLAGRYEQYF
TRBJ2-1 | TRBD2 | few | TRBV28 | TGTGCCAGCAGTTTACCGGCGGGAGTGTACAATGAGCAGTTCTTC | CASSLPAGVYNEQFF
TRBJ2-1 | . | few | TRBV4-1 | TGCGCCAGCAGCCAAGAAGCGTTTAGCATAGATGAGCAGTTCTTC | CASSQEAFSIDEQFF
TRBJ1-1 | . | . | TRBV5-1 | TGCGCCAGCAGCCCCTTTGACAGAGTGAACACTGAAGCTTTCTTT | CASSPFDRVNTEAFF
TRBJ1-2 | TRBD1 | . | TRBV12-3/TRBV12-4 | TGTGCCAGCAGTCCTCAAATAGGACAGGGGACCTATGGCTACACCTTC | CASSPQIGQGTYGYTF
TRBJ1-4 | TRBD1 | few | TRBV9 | TGTGCCAGCAGCGCGCATACAGGGGGCGGGAACCCCTTTAATGAAAAACTGTTTTTT | CASSAHTGGGNPFNEKLFF
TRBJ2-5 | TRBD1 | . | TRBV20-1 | TGCAGTGCTAGAGATCAGGGGGCAGGGGACCGAGAGACCCAGTACTTC | CSARDQGAGDRETQYF
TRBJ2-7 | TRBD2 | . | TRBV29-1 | TGCAGCGTCTCCGGGACTAGCGGGAGACAGCAGTACTTC | CSVSGTSGRQQYF
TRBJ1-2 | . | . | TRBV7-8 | TGTGCCAGCAGCCAACGGACATCTAACTATGGCTACACCTTC | CASSQRTSNYGYTF
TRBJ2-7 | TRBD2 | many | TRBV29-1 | TGCAGCGCTCAGCGGGGGGCGCTTGACGAGCAGTACTTC | CSAQRGALDEQYF
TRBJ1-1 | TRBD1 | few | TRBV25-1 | TGTGCCAGCAGTCAAAGGGGCAGGGGGCGACCTGAAGCTTTCTTT | CASSQRGRGRPEAFF
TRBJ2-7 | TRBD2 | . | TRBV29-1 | TGCAGCGTCAAGGGACTAGCGGGACGAGGCTCCTACGAGCAGTACTTC | CSVKGLAGRGSYEQYF
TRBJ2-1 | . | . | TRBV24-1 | TGTGCCACCAGTGTCCCGTGGGGAGTCGAGCAGTTCTTC | CATSVPWGVEQFF
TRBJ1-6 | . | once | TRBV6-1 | TGTGCCGTTGACCGGAAGGTATCCCTCCACTTT | CAVDRKVSLHF
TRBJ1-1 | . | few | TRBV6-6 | TGTGCCACTAAGGGACCCCAGAACACTGAAGCTTTCTTT | CATKGPQNTEAFF
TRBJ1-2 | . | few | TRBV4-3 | TGCGCCAGCAGCCAAGATGATCAGGGGTACTATGGCTACACCTTC | CASSQDDQGYYGYTF
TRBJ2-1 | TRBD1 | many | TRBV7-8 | TGTGCCAGCAGCTTAGCGCCTTGGGACAGGGGGCAAAATGAGCAGTTCTTC | CASSLAPWDRGQNEQFF
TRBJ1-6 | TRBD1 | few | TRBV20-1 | TGCAGTGCTCCGGGACAGGGGGATTCACCCCTCCACTTT | CSAPGQGDSPLHF
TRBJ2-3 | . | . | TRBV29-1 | TGCAGCGTTGACGGGATGCGGGCCGGCACAGATACGCAGTATTTT | CSVDGMRAGTDTQYF
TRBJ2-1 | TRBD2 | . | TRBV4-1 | TGCGCCAGCAGTAATCTAGCGGGACCCCATGAGCAGTTCTTC | CASSNLAGPHEQFF
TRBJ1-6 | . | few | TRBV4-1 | TGCGCCAGCAGCCAAGAGCTGAGTAATTCACCCCTCCACTTT | CASSQELSNSPLHF
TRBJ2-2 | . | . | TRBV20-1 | TGCAGTGCTAGAGACCCCCAATCGAACACCGGGGAGCTGTTTTTT | CSARDPQSNTGELFF
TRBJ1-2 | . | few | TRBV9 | TGTGCCAGCAGCGTCGGAAGGGGGACTGCTAACTATGGCTACACCTTC | CASSVGRGTANYGYTF
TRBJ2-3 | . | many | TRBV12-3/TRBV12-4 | TGTGCCAGCAGTTCTGTCACAGATACGCAGTATTTT | CASSSVTDTQYF
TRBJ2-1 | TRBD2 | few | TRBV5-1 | TGCGCCAGCAGCTTGGATGGGAGGGCGTGGGAGCAGTTCTTC | CASSLDGRAWEQFF
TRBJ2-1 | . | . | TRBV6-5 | TGTGCCAGCAGTTACTCGACGGTGGGCAATGAGCAGTTCTTC | CASSYSTVGNEQFF
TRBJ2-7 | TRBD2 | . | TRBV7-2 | TGTGCCAGCAGCGAAAGGGACTACGCCTCCTACGAGCAGTACTTC | CASSERDYASYEQYF
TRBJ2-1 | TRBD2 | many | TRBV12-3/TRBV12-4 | TGTGCCAGCAGTCTCCTAGCGGGCTACAATGAGCAGTTCTTC | CASSLLAGYNEQFF
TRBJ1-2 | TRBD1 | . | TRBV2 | TGTGCCAGCATCGGGACAGTCTATGGCTACACCTTC | CASIGTVYGYTF
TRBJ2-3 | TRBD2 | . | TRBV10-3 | TGTGCCATCAGTGATATGGAGCGGGGGGGTACAGATACGCAGTATTTT | CAISDMERGGTDTQYF
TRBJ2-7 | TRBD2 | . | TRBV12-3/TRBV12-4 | TGTGCCAGCAGTTTCGGACTAGCGAGAACCTACGAGCAGTACTTC | CASSFGLARTYEQYF
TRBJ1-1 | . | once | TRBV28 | TGTGCCAGCACCCCACCTAAGAACACTGAAGCTTTCTTT | CASTPPKNTEAFF
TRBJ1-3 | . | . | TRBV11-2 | TGTGCCAGCAGCCCTCCCTCTGGCGGGATCTCTGGAAACACCATATATTTT | CASSPPSGGISGNTIYF
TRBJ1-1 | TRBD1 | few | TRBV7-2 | TGTGCCAGCAGCCCAAGGGGGCTGACTGAAGCTTTCTTT | CASSPRGLTEAFF
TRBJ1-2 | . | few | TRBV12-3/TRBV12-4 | TGTGCCAGCAGTTTGCGGGGCCCCAGATATGGCTACACCTTC | CASSLRGPRYGYTF
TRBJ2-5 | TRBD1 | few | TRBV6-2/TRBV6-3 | TGTGCCAGCACCCATCGGACAGGGGTGAAAGAGACCCAGTACTTC | CASTHRTGVKETQYF
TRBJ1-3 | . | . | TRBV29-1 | TGCAGCGTTGAAGCACGGAACTCTGGAAACACCATATATTTT | CSVEARNSGNTIYF
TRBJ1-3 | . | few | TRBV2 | TGTGCCAGCAGTGACAGGAGCTCTGGAAACACCATATATTTT | CASSDRSSGNTIYF
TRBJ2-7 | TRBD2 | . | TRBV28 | TGTGCCAGCGTCGGGAGAGCGGGGAAACGTGAGCAGTACTTC | CASVGRAGKREQYF
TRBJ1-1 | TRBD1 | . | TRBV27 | TGTGCCAGCAGCAGGGGGACGGGGAACACTGAAGCTTTCTTT | CASSRGTGNTEAFF
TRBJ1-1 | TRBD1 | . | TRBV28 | TGTGCCAGCAGGGGGGACAGAGATCGCACTGAAGCTTTCTTT | CASRGDRDRTEAFF